The clone carrying this TCR beta chain showed up just once. The antigen remains undetermined. Sequenced by immunoSEQ multiplex PCR; TCRdb stores in-frame clones only, minus some. The repertoire includes roughly 1 million clones, about 80% of them detected once, and 1.4% sits in the top ten. The CDR3 is made up of 14 amino acids. The germline V gene encodes CDR1 GTSNPN and CDR2 SVGIG (reference sequence). V lost 2 bases and J lost 0, with 8 bases in between. This sample was included in a study of shared clonotypes between healthy human individuals. Study outcomes and limitations: Non-shared clonotypes were found to have lower generation probabilities than the clonotypes that were shared by all four of the sorted-subset donors.

The sequencing sample was made of memory CD4+ T cells sorted from blood. The subset is: CD45RA-negative fraction. This sequence was found in a young man in good health. V gene TRBV30 combines with J gene TRBJ1-5; D is undetermined. The CDR3 nucleotides are TGTGCCTGGAGTAGAGGTTATAGCAATCAGCCCCAGCATTTT. It yields the protein CAWSRGYSNQPQHF.